These T cell receptor beta chains were read from a single sample in a study of blood T cells in healthy people across ages. One entry per CDR3 protein, called by TCRdb with MiXCR from the 5' RACE reads. This repertoire shows 590,000 or so distinct CDR3 sequences, under 30% found once; its top ten account for 15% to 17%. The sample was blood. All receptors derive from a woman older than 75 in good health. The CDR3 runs from the conserved cysteine through the conserved F or W. A D gene is named only where the DNA matches it firmly. Where a row states a size, it is once, few, many or the class of an expanded clone; other rows omit it.

D gene: NA
J gene: TRBJ2-3
clone size: many
CDR3 length: 16
V gene: TRBV6-1
CDR3 protein: CASSELAISGTDTQYF
CDR3 DNA: TGTGCCAGCAGTGAATTGGCTATATCGGGCACAGATACGCAGTATTTT

D gene: NA
J gene: TRBJ2-7
clone size: NA
CDR3 length: 15
V gene: TRBV7-9
CDR3 protein: CASSLGRPPTYEQYF
CDR3 DNA: TGTGCCAGCAGCTTGGGTCGACCGCCCACCTACGAGCAGTACTTC

D gene: NA
J gene: TRBJ1-3
clone size: once
CDR3 length: 14
V gene: TRBV7-2
CDR3 protein: CASKAGLSGNTIYF
CDR3 DNA: TGTGCCAGCAAGGCAGGCCTCTCTGGAAACACCATATATTTT

D gene: NA
J gene: TRBJ1-3
clone size: few
CDR3 length: 16
V gene: TRBV7-2
CDR3 protein: CASSNSRGDSGNTIYF
CDR3 DNA: TGTGCCAGCAGCAATTCCCGGGGGGATTCTGGAAACACCATATATTTT

D gene: NA
J gene: TRBJ2-1
clone size: many
CDR3 length: 15
V gene: TRBV12-3/TRBV12-4
CDR3 protein: CASSPLWGSYNEQFF
CDR3 DNA: TGTGCCAGCAGTCCCTTATGGGGTTCCTACAATGAGCAGTTCTTC

D gene: NA
J gene: TRBJ2-5
clone size: NA
CDR3 length: 12
V gene: TRBV10-2
CDR3 protein: CASSESVGSQYF
CDR3 DNA: TGCGCCAGCAGTGAGTCGGTTGGTAGCCAGTACTTC

D gene: NA
J gene: TRBJ2-3
clone size: NA
CDR3 length: 16
V gene: TRBV7-2
CDR3 protein: CVSSLDGGRSTDTQYF
CDR3 DNA: TGTGTCAGCAGCTTAGATGGGGGAAGGAGCACAGATACGCAGTATTTT

D gene: TRBD1
J gene: TRBJ1-1
clone size: NA
CDR3 length: 14
V gene: TRBV2
CDR3 protein: CASRGQGTNTEAFF
CDR3 DNA: TGTGCCAGCAGAGGACAGGGAACGAACACTGAAGCTTTCTTT

D gene: NA
J gene: TRBJ1-2
clone size: many
CDR3 length: 14
V gene: TRBV7-2
CDR3 protein: CASNLGAGNYGYTF
CDR3 DNA: TGTGCCAGCAACTTGGGGGCAGGGAACTATGGCTACACCTTC

D gene: NA
J gene: TRBJ1-2
clone size: few
CDR3 length: 14
V gene: TRBV4-2
CDR3 protein: CASSQERGDYGYTF
CDR3 DNA: TGTGCCAGCAGCCAGGAACGAGGGGACTATGGCTACACCTTC

D gene: TRBD2
J gene: TRBJ2-7
clone size: NA
CDR3 length: 13
V gene: TRBV7-2
CDR3 protein: CASSLADRYERYF
CDR3 DNA: TGTGCCAGCAGCCTAGCGGATCGCTACGAGCGGTACTTC

D gene: NA
J gene: TRBJ1-1
clone size: few
CDR3 length: 13
V gene: TRBV3-1
CDR3 protein: CASSQVANTEAFF
CDR3 DNA: TGTGCCAGCAGCCAGGTCGCGAACACTGAAGCTTTCTTT

D gene: NA
J gene: TRBJ2-3
clone size: NA
CDR3 length: 17
V gene: TRBV4-3
CDR3 protein: CASSQEGSSVRTDTQYF
CDR3 DNA: TGCGCCAGCAGCCAAGAAGGGAGTTCGGTCCGGACAGATACGCAGTATTTT

D gene: NA
J gene: TRBJ2-4
clone size: many
CDR3 length: 16
V gene: TRBV7-2
CDR3 protein: CASSLVLSIAKNIQYF
CDR3 DNA: TGTGCCAGCAGCTTAGTGCTATCTATAGCCAAAAACATTCAGTACTTC

D gene: NA
J gene: TRBJ1-2
clone size: many
CDR3 length: 16
V gene: TRBV5-5
CDR3 protein: CASSLEVGRHNYGYTF
CDR3 DNA: TGTGCCAGCAGCTTGGAGGTTGGCAGACACAACTATGGCTACACCTTC

D gene: NA
J gene: TRBJ2-5
clone size: many
CDR3 length: 14
V gene: TRBV27
CDR3 protein: CASSFWGRQETQYF
CDR3 DNA: TGTGCCAGCAGTTTCTGGGGGCGACAAGAGACCCAGTACTTC

D gene: NA
J gene: TRBJ2-7
clone size: many
CDR3 length: 15
V gene: TRBV12-5
CDR3 protein: CASGQGPDGSYEQYF
CDR3 DNA: TGTGCTAGTGGACAAGGGCCGGATGGAAGCTACGAGCAGTACTTC

D gene: TRBD2
J gene: TRBJ2-1
clone size: many
CDR3 length: 16
V gene: TRBV15
CDR3 protein: CATSPKWGLQYNEQFF
CDR3 DNA: TGTGCCACCAGCCCAAAGTGGGGACTACAATACAATGAGCAGTTCTTC

D gene: NA
J gene: TRBJ2-7
clone size: NA
CDR3 length: 11
V gene: TRBV3-1
CDR3 protein: CASNHSYEQYF
CDR3 DNA: TGTGCCAGCAACCACAGCTACGAGCAGTACTTC

D gene: NA
J gene: TRBJ2-3
clone size: NA
CDR3 length: 15
V gene: TRBV20-1
CDR3 protein: CSARDPRTSTDTQYF
CDR3 DNA: TGCAGTGCTAGAGACCCCCGGACTAGCACAGATACGCAGTATTTT

D gene: NA
J gene: TRBJ2-5
clone size: NA
CDR3 length: 15
V gene: TRBV7-2
CDR3 protein: CASSLGGGPVGEQYF
CDR3 DNA: TGTGCCAGCAGCTTAGGGGGGGGGCCGGTAGGGGAGCAGTACTTC

D gene: NA
J gene: TRBJ2-7
clone size: many
CDR3 length: 14
V gene: TRBV4-3
CDR3 protein: CASSQDLRDYEQYF
CDR3 DNA: TGCGCCAGCAGCCAAGACCTCCGGGACTACGAGCAGTACTTC

D gene: NA
J gene: TRBJ2-5
clone size: once
CDR3 length: 14
V gene: TRBV11-2
CDR3 protein: CASSLAGGVETRYF
CDR3 DNA: TGTGCCAGCAGCCTTGCCGGAGGGGTAGAGACCCGGTACTTC

D gene: NA
J gene: TRBJ2-7
clone size: many
CDR3 length: 12
V gene: TRBV28
CDR3 protein: CASSAQGDWQYF
CDR3 DNA: TGTGCCAGCAGTGCTCAAGGGGATTGGCAGTACTTC

D gene: TRBD2
J gene: TRBJ2-1
clone size: many
CDR3 length: 16
V gene: TRBV7-3
CDR3 protein: CASSSLAGGLYNEQFF
CDR3 DNA: TGTGCCAGCAGCTCCTTAGCGGGGGGCTTATACAATGAGCAGTTCTTC

D gene: NA
J gene: TRBJ2-5
clone size: many
CDR3 length: 13
V gene: TRBV12-3/TRBV12-4
CDR3 protein: CASSPGRQETQYF
CDR3 DNA: TGTGCCAGCAGTCCGGGACGTCAAGAGACCCAGTACTTC

D gene: NA
J gene: TRBJ2-5
clone size: many
CDR3 length: 14
V gene: TRBV12-3/TRBV12-4
CDR3 protein: CASSQTTAPGTQYF
CDR3 DNA: TGTGCCAGCAGTCAGACGACAGCTCCGGGGACCCAGTACTTC

D gene: NA
J gene: TRBJ2-7
clone size: NA
CDR3 length: 15
V gene: TRBV6-1
CDR3 protein: CASSVVRTHPREQYF
CDR3 DNA: TGTGCCAGCAGTGTGGTTCGGACGCACCCTCGCGAGCAGTACTTC

D gene: NA
J gene: TRBJ2-1
clone size: few
CDR3 length: 14
V gene: TRBV30
CDR3 protein: CAWSNRRDLGEQFF
CDR3 DNA: TGTGCCTGGAGTAACCGCAGGGACCTGGGTGAGCAGTTCTTC

D gene: TRBD1
J gene: TRBJ1-4
clone size: few
CDR3 length: 17
V gene: TRBV18
CDR3 protein: CASSSYQTGAQGGKLFF
CDR3 DNA: TGTGCCAGCTCATCTTACCAAACAGGGGCCCAGGGCGGAAAACTGTTTTTT

D gene: TRBD2
J gene: TRBJ2-7
clone size: NA
CDR3 length: 11
V gene: TRBV20-1
CDR3 protein: CSAGGGREQYF
CDR3 DNA: TGCAGTGCCGGGGGGGGAAGAGAGCAGTACTTC